These 10 T cell receptor beta chains were all obtained from the same sample, sequenced in a study of pediatric ulcerative colitis. The table came from immunoSEQ multiplex PCR; TCRdb's copy has only in-frame clones and leaves some out. Seen here are more than 50,000 clones, just over 75% observed once, and the top ten hold around 5.3%. The material sequenced was blood. Receptors were obtained from a boy between 10 and 17 years old with moderate ulcerative colitis.

The J gene is TRBJ2-1, the V gene TRBV12-5; 9 nucleotides agree with TRBD2. The germline V gene encodes CDR1 LGHNT and CDR2 FRNRAP. Losses at the gene ends were 4 bases for V and 0 bases for J; bases not matched to a gene: 7. The CDR3 loop spans 17 amino acids. CDR3 region: CASGYRLAASSYNEQFF. As DNA, the CDR3 is TGTGCTAGTGGTTACCGACTAGCGGCTAGCTCCTACAATGAGCAGTTCTTC. Complete variable domain (other parts from reference TRBV12-5 and TRBJ2-1): DARVTQTPRHKVTEMGQEVTMRCQPILGHNTVFWYRQTMMQGLELLAYFRNRAPLDDSGMPKDRFSAEMPDATLATLKIQPSEPRDSAVYFCASGYRLAASSYNEQFFGPGTRLTVL.

The chain recombines TRBV5-4 with TRBJ1-5; no firm D call. The CDR3 has 14 residues. Per the germline V gene, CDR1 is SGHNT and CDR2 is YYREEE (reference sequence). Trimming took 0 bases from V and 11 from J, leaving 15 bases between them. The CDR3 loop reads CASSLDGGISAQHF. The CDR3 coding sequence is TGTGCCAGCAGCTTGGATGGCGGTATCTCGGCCCAGCATTTT.

The chain joins TRBV5-4 to TRBJ2-2; 7 bases are shared with TRBD2. The V gene end was trimmed by 2 bases and the J gene end by 5 bases; junction bases not matched to a gene: 9. Germline CDR1 is SGHNT and CDR2 is YYREEE (reference sequence). The CDR3 has 16 amino acids. The CDR3 sequence is CASSFGSGVSTGELFF. DNA for the CDR3: TGTGCCAGCAGCTTTGGGAGCGGGGTATCAACCGGGGAGCTGTTTTTT.

V and J are TRBV13 and TRBJ2-3; D ambiguous. Trimming shortened V by 1 base and J by 0 bases, and 5 bases separated the two germline ends. In germline, CDR1 is PRHDT, CDR2 FYEKMQ (reference sequence). This CDR3 comprises 14 residues. CDR3 protein: CASSLEDSTDTQYF. CDR3 nucleotide sequence: TGTGCCAGCAGCTTAGAGGATAGCACAGATACGCAGTATTTT.

The rearrangement joins TRBV10-3 to TRBJ2-5; no clear D gene. Germline CDR1 reads ENHRY; CDR2 reads SYGVKD. V lost 6 bases, J lost 3 bases, and 5 bases lay in between. The CDR3 loop spans 11 amino acids. CDR3 coding DNA: TGTGCCATCAGAGCCAAAGAGACCCAGTACTTC. It yields the protein CAIRAKETQYF.

In nucleotides, the CDR3 is TGTGCCAGCAGCGTAGATCCTAGCGGGAGGTCCTACGAGCAGTACTTC. Protein: CASSVDPSGRSYEQYF. V and J are TRBV9 and TRBJ2-7, with 11 bases identical to TRBD2. V gave up 0 bases and J gave up 1 base; unmatched junction bases: 3. Per germline, CDR1 SGDLS and CDR2 YYNGEE. The CDR3 has 16 residues.

This clone was seen a few times. V and J are TRBV14 and TRBJ1-3; D is possibly TRBD1 (5 bases). The CDR3 length is 16 residues. The germline V gene has CDR1 SGHDN and CDR2 FVKESK. V lost 4 bases to trimming and J lost 0 bases, with 13 bases between them. The CDR3 DNA follows: TGTGCCAGCAGCCCCCGACAGCCCTTCTCTGGAAACACCATATATTTT. Its protein is CASSPRQPFSGNTIYF.

The CDR3, as DNA: TGTGCCAGCAGTTTGTCCGGGACAGGGTCCTACGAGCAGTACTTC. Its translation is CASSLSGTGSYEQYF. The chain couples TRBV27 to TRBJ2-7; 9 bases are shared with TRBD1. The V and J ends lost 3 bases and 1 base, in that order; junction bases with no gene match: 4. Germline-derived CDR1 and CDR2 are MNHEY and SMNVEV (reference sequence). The CDR3 runs 15 residues.

CDR3 nucleotides: TGTGCCAGCAGTTCGAGCCGGGGGCGGATGAACACTGAAGCTTTCTTT. This gives the protein CASSSSRGRMNTEAFF. V gene TRBV6-5 combines with J gene TRBJ1-1; tentative D call: TRBD1 (6 bases). V shed 4 bases and J shed 0 bases, with 15 bases lying between them. The CDR3 is made up of 16 amino acids. The germline CDR1 and CDR2 sequences are MNHEY and SVGAGI.

The chain's CDR3 is CASGGQADEKLFF. As DNA, the CDR3 is TGTGCCAGCGGGGGACAGGCAGATGAAAAACTGTTTTTT. This sequence joins TRBV2 and TRBJ1-4; TRBD1 agrees at 8 bases. Germline V gene data show CDR1 as SNHLY and CDR2 as FYNNEI. The CDR3 is 13 amino acids. V dropped 8 bases and J dropped 6; count of bases not matched to a gene: 5.